The 20 T cell receptor beta chains in this list originate from one sample, sequenced in a study of regulatory T cells in long-lasting Graves disease. Stated time point: persistent/refractory GD, antithyroid drugs over 5 years with positive TRAb. Making the TCR library involved RNA that had been extracted from PBMCs. In building TCR beta libraries, iRepertoire HTBI primers were used together with Arm-PCR of CDR3 regions. One entry per CDR3 protein, called by TCRdb with MiXCR from the multiplex PCR reads. The sample records 700,000 or so distinct CDR3 sequences, about 30% being singletons. Sequencing was performed on peripheral blood mononuclear cells (PBMCs), taken when the disease was refractory, from a patient treated with antithyroid drugs. These receptors all stem from a female donor with Graves disease.

The table lists this clonotype with a few counts. CDR3 residues: CASSYQVGVNTEAFF. Written as DNA, the CDR3 is TGTGCCAGCAGCTACCAAGTCGGCGTAAACACTGAAGCTTTCTTT. The chain has TRBV11-2 and TRBJ1-1; D not certain. V was pared by 4 bases and J by 2 bases, with 14 bases between. The CDR3 extends over 15 amino acids. Germline V CDR1 and CDR2: SGHAT, FQNNGV.

This clonotype was seen a few times. The rearrangement joins TRBV11-2 to TRBJ1-2; D is possibly TRBD1 (5 bases). Germline CDR1 is SGHAT and CDR2 is FQNNGV. Trimming pared 1 base from V and 8 bases from J, leaving 14 bases between. This CDR3 has 14 residues. This CDR3 is CASSLALRGIGYTF. CDR3 coding DNA: TGTGCCAGCAGCTTAGCGCTTCGGGGGATCGGCTACACCTTC.

This chain connects TRBV14 to TRBJ1-1; 9 bases line up with TRBD1. The J segment lost 5 bases and the V segment lost 4 bases, leaving 8 bases of the junction unmatched. This CDR3 comprises 15 residues. Germline V lookup: CDR1 SGHDN, CDR2 FVKESK. As DNA, the CDR3 is TGTGCCAGCAGCCGTACCGGGACAGGGATTACTGAAGCTTTCTTT. Translation: CASSRTGTGITEAFF.

This rearrangement joins TRBV6-5 to TRBJ2-1; 11 positions match TRBD2. After removal of 4 bases from V and 4 bases from J, the junction contained 6 bases not matched to a gene. Per germline, CDR1 MNHEY and CDR2 SVGAGI. The length of the CDR3 is 16 residues. The DNA for the CDR3 is TGTGCCAGCAGTTTCGGGACTAGCGGAGGTTACAATGAGCAGTTCTTC. Protein product: CASSFGTSGGYNEQFF.

The sample holds a few counts of this clonotype. This rearrangement joins TRBV5-1 to TRBJ1-5, with D possibly TRBD1 on 5 matching bases. Germline V gene sequence: CDR1 SGHRS, CDR2 YFSETQ. The CDR3 is made up of 15 amino acids. Trimming took 4 bases from V and 3 from J, leaving 14 bases between them. The DNA for the CDR3 is TGCGCCAGCAGCGTTGGGGCGGGGAACAATCAGCCCCAGCATTTT. It translates to CASSVGAGNNQPQHF.

In this sample, this clonotype turned up many times. V is TRBV28 and J is TRBJ1-5, with D tentatively TRBD1 (5 bases). V lost 3 bases and J 1 base, leaving 16 bases between the germline ends. Germline lookup yields CDR1 MDHEN and CDR2 SYDVKM. CDR3 size: 17 residues. The CDR3 coding sequence is TGTGCCAGCAGTTTCCTCAGGGTCATGGGGAGCAATCAGCCCCAGCATTTT. Residues: CASSFLRVMGSNQPQHF.

Turning to this clonotype: A read error is possible here, since a much larger clone lies one base away. The CDR3 reads CASSQGGSPLHF. The CDR3 DNA reads TGTGCCAGCAGCCAAGGGGGGTCACCCCTCCACTTT. The chain is built from TRBV13 and TRBJ1-6, with D perhaps TRBD1 (6 bases). CDR1 and CDR2 from the germline V gene are PRHDT and FYEKMQ (reference sequence). The ends were cut back, 5 bases at V and 10 bases at J, with 9 bases in the middle. The CDR3 sequence is 12 residues long. Combining the CDR3 with reference TRBV13 and TRBJ1-6 gives the whole variable domain AAGVIQSPRHLIKEKRETATLKCYPIPRHDTVYWYQQGPGQDPQFLISFYEKMQSDKGSIPDRFSAQQFSDYHSELNMSSLELGDSALYFCASSQGGSPLHFGNGTRLTVT.

This clonotype was seen a handful of times. V usage is TRBV12-3 or TRBV12-4 and J usage is TRBJ1-4, with a weak D call TRBD1 (5 bases). V was clipped by 6 bases and J by 14 bases, with 16 bases between them. The CDR3 runs 12 residues. The CDR3 protein is CASSSEGRRLFF. Here the CDR3 DNA reads TGTGCCAGCAGCTCCGAGGGGCGCCGGCTGTTTTTT.

As regards this clonotype: At one end, the junction sequence differs from germline, possibly due to a read error. The chain uses TRBV12-3 or TRBV12-4 and TRBJ2-1; 10 bases are shared with TRBD1. The CDR3 is 11 residues long. The CDR3 DNA reads TGTGCCAGCAGTCTTGACAGGGGGCGGATTTTC. The encoded protein is CASSLDRGRIF.

The table lists this clonotype with many counts. V gene TRBV12-3 or TRBV12-4 combines with J gene TRBJ2-5, with 12 bases lining up with TRBD2. Germline trimming cut 7 bases from V and 5 bases from J; bases unmatched to any gene: 11. The CDR3 extends over 16 amino acids. In nucleotides, the CDR3 is TGTGCCAGCACTAGGGCTAGCGGGAGGGCCATGGAGACCCAGTACTTC. Protein product: CASTRASGRAMETQYF.

This clonotype was seen more than once but under ten times. The chain recombines TRBV15 with TRBJ2-7, with 8 bases aligning to TRBD1. The CDR3 spans 16 residues. V was clipped by 3 bases and J by 0 bases; unmatched bases: 7. The germline CDR1 and CDR2 sequences are LNHNV and YYDKDF (reference sequence). The CDR3 DNA follows: TGTGCCACCAGCAGTTCCCGGGACAGGTTCTCCTACGAGCAGTACTTC. This encodes CATSSSRDRFSYEQYF.

As concerns this clonotype: The junction does not match germline at one end; this may be a read error. The V gene is TRBV28, the J gene TRBJ1-1; D is uncertain. Germline CDR1 is MDHEN and CDR2 is SYDVKM. This CDR3 comprises 11 residues. CDR3 DNA: TGTGCCAGCATCTACGGCACTGAAGCTCTCTTT. The encoded protein is CASIYGTEALF.

This clonotype was observed many times. The CDR3 DNA sequence: TGCAGTGCACGCCCCCCTAGCGGTACACGGAGAGAGACCCAGTACTTC. Its translation is CSARPPSGTRRETQYF. The rearrangement links TRBV20-1 to TRBJ2-5, with TRBD2 matching over 7 bases. The CDR3 sequence is 16 residues long. V lost 6 bases and J lost 4; bases outside the gene matches: 17. Germline V CDR1 and CDR2: DFQATT, SNEGSKA (reference sequence).

The CDR3, as DNA: TGTGCCAGCAGCCGAGGACTAGCGGGAGGGCAAACCTACGAGCAGTACTTC. It is translated as CASSRGLAGGQTYEQYF. The genes are TRBV3-1 and TRBJ2-7; 15 nucleotides line up with TRBD2. The CDR3 spans 17 residues. Per germline, CDR1 LGHDT and CDR2 YNNKEL (reference sequence). Unmatched junction bases numbered 6, after V lost 4 bases and J lost 2 bases.

This clonotype was counted between two and nine times. The chain employs TRBV20-1 and TRBJ1-2; D might be TRBD1 (6 bases). This CDR3 has 14 amino acids. Trimming cost V 6 bases and J 5 bases, with 19 bases left between them. The germline CDR1 and CDR2 sequences are DFQATT and SNEGSKA (reference sequence). The DNA for the CDR3 is TGCAGTGCCGAACAGGTCCAGGGGAAGTATGGCTACACCTTC. The encoded protein is CSAEQVQGKYGYTF.

The rearrangement joins TRBV5-5 to TRBJ2-7; TRBD1 might be the D (5 bases). Germline V gene sequence: CDR1 SGHKS, CDR2 YYEKEE (reference sequence). Trimming removed 4 bases at V and 8 bases at J, with 16 bases between. The CDR3 totals 13 residues. Here the CDR3 reads CASSHDMGQKQYF. CDR3 nucleotide sequence: TGTGCCAGCAGCCATGATATGGGGCAGAAGCAGTACTTC.

The table lists this clonotype with many counts. The V call is TRBV5-5, the J call TRBJ1-2; TRBD1 agrees at 7 bases. The CDR3 totals 15 residues. V lost 0 bases and J lost 6; bases outside the gene matches: 8. The germline V gene encodes CDR1 SGHKS and CDR2 YYEKEE (reference sequence). This chain's CDR3 is CASSLGVGGGDGYTF. In DNA, the CDR3 is TGTGCCAGCAGCTTGGGTGTGGGAGGGGGCGATGGCTACACCTTC.

This clonotype was observed a handful of times. The V call is TRBV30, the J call TRBJ1-2; no firm D call. Germline V gene sequence: CDR1 GTSNPN, CDR2 SVGIG (reference sequence). The CDR3 totals 12 residues. V shed 4 bases and J shed 4 bases, with 10 bases lying between them. Here the CDR3 reads CAWTGMSYGYTF. In DNA, the CDR3 is TGTGCCTGGACGGGGATGAGCTATGGCTACACCTTC.

The chain uses TRBV20-1 and TRBJ2-7; D might be TRBD2 (6 bases). Trimming left V 2 bases short and J 0 bases short, with 14 bases between. Germline CDR1 is DFQATT and CDR2 is SNEGSKA (reference sequence). The CDR3 extends over 15 amino acids. The CDR3 loop reads CSARMLAETSYEQYF. The CDR3 DNA follows: TGCAGTGCTAGAATGTTAGCGGAGACCTCCTACGAGCAGTACTTC.

In this sample, this clonotype turned up a few times. A read error is possible here, since a much larger clone lies one base away. The chain couples TRBV5-6 to TRBJ1-2; 7 nucleotides line up with TRBD1. CDR1 and CDR2 from the germline V gene are SGHDT and YYEEEE. The V and J ends lost 5 bases and 0 bases, in that order; junction bases with no gene match: 4. CDR3 length equals 14 residues. The CDR3 reads CASSTTGTNYGYTF. The CDR3, as DNA: TGTGCCAGCAGTACGACAGGGACTAACTATGGCTACACCTTC.